These 17 T cell receptor beta chains were sequenced from one sample in a study of blood T cell repertoires in COVID-19. Assay used: immunoSEQ multiplex PCR; TCRdb lists only in-frame clones, some missing. The table records hundreds of thousands of clones, 84% of them present only once. Sequenced: peripheral blood. The origin of the receptors is a man younger than 45 with active or convalescent COVID-19.

This clone was found once. This chain connects TRBV5-4 to TRBJ2-7, with D possibly being TRBD2 (5 bases). The V gene's germline CDR1 is SGHNT and CDR2 YYREEE (reference sequence). V lost 2 bases to trimming and J lost 0 bases, with 9 bases between them. This CDR3 is 14 amino acids long. The CDR3 DNA reads TGTGCCAGCAGCTTAGGACTTCCCTCCTACGAGCAGTACTTC. Amino acids: CASSLGLPSYEQYF.

The J gene is TRBJ2-1, the V gene TRBV5-6; D possibly corresponds to TRBD2 (5 bases). Germline assignment: CDR1 SGHDT and CDR2 YYEEEE. The CDR3 runs to 13 residues. With 0 bases removed from V and 7 bases from J, the gap between germline ends came to 8 bases. The CDR3 DNA reads as TGTGCCAGCAGCTTGGTCACGGGGAATGAGCAGTTCTTC. Translation: CASSLVTGNEQFF.

The chain carries TRBV5-1 and TRBJ2-7; 9 nucleotides line up with TRBD1. Losses at the gene ends were 3 bases for V and 3 bases for J; bases not matched to a gene: 10. This CDR3 spans 16 amino acids. Looked up from germline, CDR1 is SGHRS and CDR2 is YFSETQ. The CDR3 loop reads CASSSERTGVFYEQYF. The CDR3 DNA follows: TGCGCCAGCAGCTCGGAACGGACAGGGGTATTCTACGAGCAGTACTTC.

The V and J genes are TRBV27 and TRBJ1-1; no firm D call. This CDR3 is built from 13 residues. Between the trimmed V and J ends, which lost 3 bases and 1 base, there was a span of 6 bases. Germline loops: CDR1 MNHEY, CDR2 SMNVEV (reference sequence). CDR3 in amino acids: CASSFSGNTEAFF. The CDR3 coding sequence is TGTGCCAGCAGTTTCTCAGGGAACACTGAAGCTTTCTTT.

The CDR3 DNA sequence: TGTGCCAGCACCCGGGACAGGGCTGGCGAGCAGTACTTC. Amino acids: CASTRDRAGEQYF. The chain joins TRBV12-3 or TRBV12-4 to TRBJ2-7, with 9 nucleotides matching TRBD1. The CDR3 extends over 13 amino acids. Unmatched junction bases numbered 7, after V lost 7 bases and J lost 6 bases.

This clone appeared a few times. CDR3 sequence reads: CASSLGRLLNSPLHF. In DNA, the CDR3 is TGTGCCAGCAGTTTGGGGCGACTCCTTAATTCACCCCTCCACTTT. The rearrangement uses TRBV27 and TRBJ1-6; D might be TRBD1 (5 bases). V lost 3 bases, J lost 6 bases, and 12 bases lay in between. Looked up from germline, CDR1 is MNHEY and CDR2 is SMNVEV (reference sequence). The CDR3 length is 15 residues.

This clone was observed a handful of times. This rearrangement joins TRBV5-6 to TRBJ1-5; a weak D match, TRBD1 (6 bases). Germline-derived CDR1 and CDR2 are SGHDT and YYEEEE. V lost 2 bases and J lost 7, with 13 bases in between. The CDR3 consists of 14 residues. CDR3 protein: CASSFRGGRQPQHF. The CDR3 DNA sequence: TGTGCCAGCAGCTTTCGAGGGGGTCGGCAGCCCCAGCATTTT.

The V gene is TRBV27, the J gene TRBJ2-5, with D perhaps matching TRBD1 (5 bases). This CDR3 is 15 amino acids long. Trimming took off 5 bases at V and 5 bases at J, with 18 bases between the two ends. Germline lookup yields CDR1 MNHEY and CDR2 SMNVEV (reference sequence). CDR3 loop: CASSPRALKGETQYF. The CDR3 nucleotides are TGTGCCAGCAGTCCCCGAGCGCTGAAGGGGGAGACCCAGTACTTC.

The CDR3 DNA is TGTGCCAGCAGCTGGTGGGGGGGCGGCGAAGCTTTCTTT. It encodes CASSWWGGGEAFF. The chain joins TRBV5-6 to TRBJ1-1; tentatively, D is TRBD1 (6 bases). The germline CDR1 and CDR2 sequences are SGHDT and YYEEEE. V was cut by 3 bases and J by 8 bases, with 14 bases left in between. The CDR3 loop spans 13 amino acids. Based on the CDR3 plus reference TRBV5-6 and TRBJ1-1, the full variable domain is DAGVTQSPTHLIKTRGQQVTLRCSPKSGHDTVSWYQQALGQGPQFIFQYYEEEERQRGNFPDRFSGHQFPNYSSELNVNALLLGDSALYLCASSWWGGGEAFFGQGTRLTVV.

The chain joins TRBV19 to TRBJ2-5, with D possibly being TRBD2 (5 bases). The CDR3 loop spans 16 amino acids. CDR1 is LNHDA, CDR2 SQIVND, per germline (reference sequence). Trimming took 7 bases from V and 0 from J, leaving 18 bases between them. The CDR3 sequence: CASTTPRVGNQETQYF. CDR3 nucleotide sequence: TGTGCCAGTACCACCCCGAGGGTAGGGAACCAAGAGACCCAGTACTTC. Variable domain in full (rest from reference TRBV19 and TRBJ2-5): DGGITQSPKYLFRKEGQNVTLSCEQNLNHDAMYWYRQDPGQGLRLIYYSQIVNDFQKGDIAEGYSVSREKKESFPLTVTSAQKNPTAFYLCASTTPRVGNQETQYFGPGTRLLVL.

The chain has TRBV6-1 and TRBJ1-6; 8 bases align to TRBD1. This CDR3 is 14 amino acids long. With 0 bases clipped from V and 12 bases from J, the junction kept 4 bases outside the gene matches. Looked up from germline, CDR1 is MNHNS and CDR2 is SASEGT. CDR3 DNA sequence: TGTGCCAGCAGTGAAGCGTACAGGGGGGTACCCCTCCACTTT. Translation: CASSEAYRGVPLHF.

This chain joins TRBV5-1 and TRBJ2-3; perhaps TRBD2 as D (5 bases). From germline, CDR1 is SGHRS and CDR2 YFSETQ. Trimming removed 4 bases at V and 9 bases at J, with 12 bases between. The CDR3 is 12 amino acids. This CDR3 reads CASSPRGETQYF. In DNA form, the CDR3 reads TGCGCCAGCAGCCCCCGGGGAGAGACGCAGTATTTT.

This clone was detected only a few times. The gene calls are TRBV11-2 and TRBJ2-3; 15 bases agree with TRBD2. The CDR3 runs to 18 residues. J was trimmed by 7 bases and V by 8 bases; bases with no gene match: 16. In germline, CDR1 is SGHAT, CDR2 FQNNGV. CDR3 DNA: TGTGCCAGCGGCAGGGGGACTAGCGGGAGGCGGGTCGGGAATACGCAGTATTTT. Its protein is CASGRGTSGRRVGNTQYF.

The chain links TRBV3-1 (or the pseudogene TRBV3-2) to TRBJ2-2; 8 bases map to TRBD1. The germline gives CDR1 LGHDT, CDR2 YNNKEL (reference sequence). This CDR3 is built from 16 residues. Trimming removed 3 bases from V and 3 bases from J; junction bases left unmatched: 6. As DNA, the CDR3 is TGTGCCAGCAGCCATATCGGACAGGGTTACACCGGGGAGCTGTTTTTT. Translated: CASSHIGQGYTGELFF.

V and J are TRBV5-1 and TRBJ2-1; D gene ambiguous. Trimming took 4 bases from V and 0 from J, leaving 8 bases between them. This CDR3 is built from 14 residues. CDR1 is SGHRS and CDR2 is YFSETQ in the germline V gene. This CDR3 reads CASSVPNSYNEQFF. CDR3 in DNA: TGCGCCAGCAGCGTACCTAACTCCTACAATGAGCAGTTCTTC.

The sample holds one count of this clone. The chain couples TRBV7-9 to TRBJ2-1; 10 bases map to TRBD2. Trimming took 3 bases from V and 7 from J; bases not matched to a gene: 9. The V gene's germline CDR1 is SEHNR and CDR2 FQNEAQ (reference sequence). The CDR3 loop spans 16 amino acids. The CDR3 here is CASSFRKREGQNEQFF. The CDR3 region has the DNA TGTGCCAGCAGCTTTAGAAAGCGGGAGGGCCAGAATGAGCAGTTCTTC.

V is TRBV5-1 and J is TRBJ1-2; a weak D match, TRBD1 (6 bases). Germline V gene sequence: CDR1 SGHRS, CDR2 YFSETQ. Trimming removed 3 bases at V and 7 bases at J, with 13 bases between. The CDR3 loop spans 13 amino acids. The DNA for the CDR3 is TGCGCCAGCAGCTACTCTAGGGGGGGTGGCTACACCTTC. This translates into CASSYSRGGGYTF.